A single sample gave rise to the 18 T cell receptor delta chains below, sequenced in a study of Vδ1+ human thymocytes. Study findings and constraints: Thymic TRG and TRD repertoires appeared highly polyclonal.

Extracted RNA was reverse transcribed into cDNA. CDR3 amplicons came from multiplex PCR with pooled V-gene forward and constant-region reverse primers. TCRdb re-called the multiplex PCR reads with CATT. The table lists about 25,000 delta-chain clones, 25% to 30% of them singletons. Their recognized antigens are unknown. The specimen sequenced was Vdelta1+ gamma-delta thymocytes from the thymus. This sample's subset: FACS-sorted CD3+ TCRalphabeta- TCRVdelta1+ TCRVdelta2- thymocytes. These TCRs come from a boy younger than two who had congenital heart surgery.

The rearrangement links TRDV1 to TRDJ1; D may be TRDD2 or TRDD3 (5 bases each). CDR1 and CDR2 from the germline V gene are TSWWSYY and QGS. The CDR3 is 19 amino acids. Trimming stripped 3 bases from V and 4 bases from J, with 27 bases between. The CDR3 coding sequence is TGTGCTCTTGGGGATCGTTCCTCTGGGCTGCCACAGACGAGCGATAAACTCATCTTT. Translating gives CALGDRSSGLPQTSDKLIF.

The table lists this clone with many counts. The genes are TRDV1 and TRDJ1; weak D call: TRDD3 (5 bases). Trimming left V 0 bases short and J 0 bases short, with 20 bases between. From germline, CDR1 is TSWWSYY and CDR2 QGS. This CDR3 comprises 19 residues. The DNA for the CDR3 is TGTGCTCTTGGGGAACTTGCATCAAGGAATACGCAATACACCGATAAACTCATCTTT. This translates into CALGELASRNTQYTDKLIF.

This clone came up once. Other nucleotide sequences in the sample specify the same CDR3. The rearrangement uses TRDV1 and TRDJ1; possibly TRDD3 for D (5 bases). The germline V gene has CDR1 TSWWSYY and CDR2 QGS. Trimming left V 0 bases short and J 0 bases short, with 29 bases between. The CDR3 is made up of 22 amino acids. The CDR3 reads CALGELGSGAGSQGTYTDKLIF. The CDR3 DNA follows: TGTGCTCTTGGGGAACTCGGCTCTGGTGCAGGCTCCCAGGGGACGTACACCGATAAACTCATCTTT.

The chain employs TRDV1 and TRDJ1; 10 nucleotides match TRDD3. CDR1 is TSWWSYY and CDR2 is QGS in the germline V gene. The V segment lost 0 bases and the J segment 2 bases; nucleotides outside the gene matches: 18. The CDR3 is made up of 21 amino acids. CDR3 in DNA: TGTGCTCTTGGGGAACTCTTTCAGTCTCCTACGGGGGATACGCGGACCGATAAACTCATCTTT. It codes for CALGELFQSPTGDTRTDKLIF.

This clone counts as medium-sized. The chain carries TRDV1 and TRDJ1; 7 bases fit TRDD2. Germline lookup yields CDR1 TSWWSYY and CDR2 QGS. The V segment lost 2 bases and the J segment 6 bases; nucleotides outside the gene matches: 12. The CDR3 contains 16 residues. In DNA form, the CDR3 reads TGTGCTCTTGGGGAAGGCTTCCTAAGTAGCTCCTATAAACTCATCTTT. This sequence encodes CALGEGFLSSSYKLIF.

In its sample, this clone is medium-sized. The chain uses TRDV1 and TRDJ2; a possible D gene is TRDD3 (5 bases). Trimming took off 4 bases at V and 0 bases at J, with 12 bases between the two ends. Germline values: CDR1 TSWWSYY, CDR2 QGS. The CDR3 has 16 residues. The CDR3 region is CALGVMDIALTAQLFF. CDR3 DNA sequence: TGTGCTCTTGGGGTGATGGATATCGCTTTGACAGCACAACTCTTCTTT.

V is TRDV1 and J is TRDJ1; a possible D gene is TRDD3 (6 bases). V gave up 0 bases and J gave up 4 bases, with 27 bases separating them. There are 20 residues in the CDR3. CDR1 TSWWSYY and CDR2 QGS come from the germline V gene. CDR3 amino acids: CALGELNAHLTGRFGDKLIF. The CDR3 nucleotides read TGTGCTCTTGGGGAACTAAACGCTCACCTGACTGGGCGCTTTGGCGATAAACTCATCTTT.

This clone is deemed medium-sized. The V and J genes are TRDV1 and TRDJ1; 9 positions match TRDD3. The CDR3 consists of 19 residues. V was clipped by 5 bases and J by 0 bases; unmatched bases: 16. The germline CDR1 and CDR2 sequences are TSWWSYY and QGS. The CDR3 nucleotides are TGTGCTCTTGGGACGCAGGGTTACCGGGGGATACAGTACACCGATAAACTCATCTTT. It translates to CALGTQGYRGIQYTDKLIF.

This chain uses TRDV1 with TRDJ1; D is possibly TRDD3 (6 bases). Trimming stripped 1 base from V and 0 bases from J, with 21 bases between. The germline gives CDR1 TSWWSYY, CDR2 QGS. The CDR3 runs 19 residues. In DNA form, the CDR3 reads TGTGCTCTTGGGGAACCCTGTGCATGGGGGCCTGGAGACACCGATAAACTCATCTTT. The encoded protein is CALGEPCAWGPGDTDKLIF.

This clone is classed as medium-sized. Other DNA sequences from this sample encode an identical CDR3 as well. V and J are TRDV1 and TRDJ1; D possibly corresponds to TRDD2 (6 bases). Germline CDR1 is TSWWSYY and CDR2 is QGS. CDR3 length equals 24 residues. The V end was cut by 0 bases, the J end by 0 bases, with 35 bases between. The CDR3 DNA follows: TGTGCTCTTGGGGAACTAGCCGTTGCGGCCTTCCCGTCGACCGGGGAGGGATACACCGATAAACTCATCTTT. Protein product: CALGELAVAAFPSTGEGYTDKLIF.

This clone has only a few counts. This chain links TRDV1 with TRDJ1; no firm D call. CDR1 and CDR2 (germline): TSWWSYY, QGS. The CDR3 sequence is 13 residues long. Trimming removed 0 bases at V and 1 base at J, with 3 bases between. The chain's CDR3 is CALGELTTDKLIF. The CDR3 bases are TGTGCTCTTGGGGAACTAACCACCGATAAACTCATCTTT.

For this clone: One junction end does not reproduce the germline sequence, and a read error may be involved. The same CDR3 is also encoded by other DNA sequences in this sample. V and J are TRDV1 and TRDJ1; D possibly corresponds to TRDD2 (9 bases). The CDR3 extends over 18 amino acids. Germline V gene lookup returns CDR1 TSWWSYY and CDR2 QGS. The DNA for the CDR3 is TGTGCTCTTGGGCCGCCTTCCTACTGGGGGCTACGGACCGATAAACTCATCTTC. Protein product: CALGPPSYWGLRTDKLIF.

Note on this clone: Being one base from a much bigger clone, this may be a read error. The chain couples TRDV1 to TRDJ1; TRDD3 matches 13 bases. CDR1 and CDR2 from the germline V gene are TSWWSYY and QGS. This CDR3 is 23 amino acids long. In DNA, the CDR3 is TGTGCTCTTGGGGAGCCCTACATACTCTCCGGTACTGGGGGATACGAGTACACCGATAAATTCATCTTT. Its translation: CALGEPYILSGTGGYEYTDKFIF.

The sample holds a few counts of this clone. Other DNA sequences in this specimen translate into the identical CDR3. The chain employs TRDV1 and TRDJ1; 9 bases map to TRDD3. The CDR3 spans 16 residues. Trimming took 3 bases from V and 1 from J; bases not matched to a gene: 6. Germline CDR1 and CDR2: TSWWSYY and QGS. The CDR3 nucleotides read TGTGCTCTTGGGGAGCTTTGGGGATACGGCACCGATAAACTCATCTTT. It codes for CALGELWGYGTDKLIF.

The table lists this clone with many counts. V and J are TRDV1 and TRDJ1, with D possibly called TRDD2 or TRDD3 (6 bases each). The CDR3 is 22 amino acids. Per the germline V gene, CDR1 is TSWWSYY and CDR2 is QGS. Trimming pared 1 base from V and 0 bases from J, leaving 30 bases between. The CDR3 DNA sequence: TGTGCTCTTGGGGAACGGTTTCCTTCCGCGGTTGTCGGGGGAATTTACACCGATAAACTCATCTTT. Protein: CALGERFPSAVVGGIYTDKLIF.

This chain connects TRDV1 to TRDJ1; 13 bases map to TRDD3. Germline assignment: CDR1 TSWWSYY and CDR2 QGS. The CDR3 covers 23 residues. The J segment lost 5 bases and the V segment lost 5 bases, leaving 29 bases of the junction unmatched. This CDR3 reads CALGPSSSFVSTGGYASLDKLIF. Here the CDR3 DNA reads TGTGCTCTTGGGCCATCTTCTTCCTTCGTGAGTACTGGGGGATACGCGTCGCTGGATAAACTCATCTTT.

Points on this clone: A single base separates this from a much larger clone, so it may be a read error. This CDR3 is also generated by other DNA sequences in the sample. The chain carries TRDV1 and TRDJ1; 9 bases map to TRDD3. This CDR3 comprises 16 residues. Germline trimming cut 3 bases from V and 9 bases from J; bases unmatched to any gene: 14. Germline values: CDR1 TSWWSYY, CDR2 QGS. CDR3 bases: TGTGCTCTTGGGGATGACTACTCTGGGGGATCGGGGCAACTCATCTTT. Translating it yields CALGDDYSGGSGQLIF.

This clone is labeled as medium-sized (0.01 to 0.1%). Other DNA sequences in the sample encode the same CDR3. This sequence joins TRDV1 and TRDJ1; TRDD3 agrees at 10 bases. There are 18 residues in the CDR3. The germline V gene has CDR1 TSWWSYY and CDR2 QGS. Germline trimming cut 0 bases from V and 1 base from J; bases unmatched to any gene: 8. The CDR3: CALGELTGGYAGTDKLIF. In DNA, the CDR3 is TGTGCTCTTGGGGAACTAACCGGGGGATACGCGGGCACCGATAAACTCATCTTT.